One sample yielded the 29 T cell receptor beta chains listed below, sequenced in a study of blood T cell repertoires in COVID-19. Profiled with immunoSEQ multiplex PCR; TCRdb holds only in-frame clones, not every one. The sample records around 190,000 clones, approximately 84% being singletons. The specimen sequenced was peripheral blood. The receptors stem from a woman aged 80 or older with acute or convalescent COVID-19.

The chain links TRBV5-1 to TRBJ1-2, with 10 bases that match TRBD1. The CDR3 is 15 residues long. V shed 4 bases, J shed 4 bases, and the junction held 7 bases outside the gene matches. Germline V gives CDR1 SGHRS, CDR2 YFSETQ. The CDR3 bases are TGCGCCAGCAGCCCCGGGACAGGGGCGCCCTATGGCTACACCTTC. It specifies CASSPGTGAPYGYTF.

V and J are TRBV27 and TRBJ2-1, with a weak D call TRBD2 (6 bases). Germline lookup yields CDR1 MNHEY and CDR2 SMNVEV (reference sequence). With 4 bases removed from V and 2 bases from J, the gap between germline ends came to 21 bases. This CDR3 region has 18 residues. The chain's CDR3 is CASSSSTWRAVAYNEQFF. The CDR3 DNA reads as TGTGCCAGCAGTTCATCAACTTGGAGGGCCGTGGCCTACAATGAGCAGTTCTTC.

V is TRBV25-1 and J is TRBJ1-1; 8 positions agree with TRBD1. CDR1 and CDR2 (germline): MGHDK, SYGVNS. Germline trimming cut 4 bases from V and 9 bases from J; bases unmatched to any gene: 13. The CDR3 consists of 15 residues. The CDR3 DNA sequence: TGTGCCAGCAGTGCAGAATTAGGGGACAGGAGAAAAGCTTTCTTT. It translates to CASSAELGDRRKAFF. The full variable domain, completed using reference TRBV25-1 and TRBJ1-1, is EADIYQTPRYLVIGTGKKITLECSQTMGHDKMYWYQQDPGMELHLIHYSYGVNSTEKGDLSSESTVSRIRTEHFPLTLESARPSHTSQYLCASSAELGDRRKAFFGQGTRLTVV.

The chain recombines TRBV18 with TRBJ2-3; the D is unclear. With 10 bases removed from V and 2 bases from J, the gap between germline ends came to 13 bases. CDR1 and CDR2 (germline): KGHSH, LQKENI. CDR3 length: 13 residues. In nucleotides, the CDR3 is TGTGCCACCGTACAAGCGCCCACAGATACGCAGTATTTT. Encoded protein: CATVQAPTDTQYF.

The chain joins TRBV18 to TRBJ2-3; 8 bases agree with TRBD2. The CDR3 has 15 amino acids. The germline V gene encodes CDR1 KGHSH and CDR2 LQKENI. V was clipped by 2 bases and J by 6 bases; unmatched bases: 7. The CDR3 sequence: CASSPSAGARDTQYF. The CDR3 nucleotides read TGTGCCAGCTCACCATCAGCGGGAGCTAGGGATACGCAGTATTTT.

The chain joins TRBV7-2 to TRBJ2-1; a possible D gene is TRBD2 (5 bases). V was pared by 6 bases and J by 8 bases, with 14 bases between. Germline V gene data show CDR1 as SGHTA and CDR2 as FQGNSA. The CDR3 runs to 13 residues. As DNA, the CDR3 is TGTGCCAGCAGGGAGGTGGTAGGGCATGAGCAGTTCTTC. Translation gives CASREVVGHEQFF.

This sequence joins TRBV7-2 and TRBJ2-1; 7 bases fit TRBD2. The CDR3 spans 15 residues. Germline loops: CDR1 SGHTA, CDR2 FQGNSA. The V segment lost 4 bases and the J segment 4 bases; nucleotides outside the gene matches: 7. CDR3 sequence reads: CASSSGGLGYNEQFF. In DNA, the CDR3 is TGTGCCAGCAGCTCGGGGGGTTTGGGGTACAATGAGCAGTTCTTC. Drawing the rest from reference TRBV7-2 and TRBJ2-1, the complete variable domain is GAGVSQSPSNKVTEKGKDVELRCDPISGHTALYWYRQSLGQGLEFLIYFQGNSAPDKSGLPSDRFSAERTGGSVSTLTIQRTQQEDSAVYLCASSSGGLGYNEQFFGPGTRLTVL.

This chain uses TRBV3-1 (or the pseudogene TRBV3-2) with TRBJ2-3, with D tentatively TRBD2 (6 bases). The CDR3 spans 17 residues. The germline V and J ends were trimmed by 0 bases and 2 bases, with 15 bases remaining between them. Germline V CDR1 and CDR2: LGHDT, YNNKEL (reference sequence). The CDR3 sequence: CASSQDQQRVFTDTQYF. CDR3 DNA: TGTGCCAGCAGCCAAGATCAACAGCGGGTATTCACAGATACGCAGTATTTT.

The chain is built from TRBV6-1 and TRBJ2-5; 8 bases fit TRBD1. Trimming at V came to 2 bases and at J to 4 bases, leaving 9 bases not matched to a gene. Per the germline V gene, CDR1 is MNHNS and CDR2 is SASEGT. The CDR3 totals 16 residues. The chain's CDR3 is CASSERQGSFRETQYF. As DNA, the CDR3 is TGTGCCAGCAGTGAAAGACAGGGGAGTTTCCGAGAGACCCAGTACTTC.

Written as DNA, the CDR3 is TGTGCCAGTAGTTTGGAGTTTTGGTATGAAAAACTGTTTTTT. Its protein product is CASSLEFWYEKLFF. This chain joins TRBV19 and TRBJ1-4, with D uncertain. Germline V gives CDR1 LNHDA, CDR2 SQIVND (reference sequence). CDR3 length: 14 amino acids. V lost 5 bases to trimming and J lost 6 bases, with 13 bases between them. The full variable domain, completed using reference TRBV19 and TRBJ1-4, is DGGITQSPKYLFRKEGQNVTLSCEQNLNHDAMYWYRQDPGQGLRLIYYSQIVNDFQKGDIAEGYSVSREKKESFPLTVTSAQKNPTAFYLCASSLEFWYEKLFFGSGTQLSVL.

This clone was recorded once. V and J are TRBV30 and TRBJ2-1; perhaps TRBD2 as D (5 bases). This CDR3 comprises 13 residues. Trimming cost V 0 bases and J 6 bases, with 9 bases left between them. In germline, CDR1 is GTSNPN, CDR2 SVGIG (reference sequence). The DNA for the CDR3 is TGTGCCTGGAGTGTACTTACTAGCAATGAGCAGTTCTTC. As protein: CAWSVLTSNEQFF.

The gene calls are TRBV10-3 and TRBJ1-5; D uncertain. CDR1 is ENHRY, CDR2 SYGVKD, per germline. The CDR3 has 12 residues. V gave up 10 bases and J gave up 4 bases, with 11 bases separating them. CDR3: CASSPRNQPQHF. The CDR3 DNA is TGTGCCAGTAGCCCAAGAAATCAGCCCCAGCATTTT.

J is TRBJ2-2 and V is TRBV6-2 or TRBV6-3; no definite D call. The CDR3 sequence is 12 residues long. Deletions cut 2 bases from V and 7 bases from J, with 5 bases between. The germline gives CDR1 MNHEY, CDR2 SVGEGT. This CDR3 reads CASSYAIGELFF. The CDR3 bases are TGTGCCAGCAGTTACGCGATCGGGGAGCTGTTTTTT.

Points on this clone: Other nucleotide sequences in the sample specify the same CDR3. CDR3 in amino acids: CASSLGGGNQPQHF. The CDR3 nucleotides read TGCGCCAGCAGCTTAGGGGGAGGCAATCAGCCCCAGCATTTT. J is TRBJ1-5 and V is TRBV5-1, with a tentative D call TRBD1 (6 bases). There are 14 residues in the CDR3. Germline V lookup: CDR1 SGHRS, CDR2 YFSETQ. Trimming took 2 bases from V and 2 from J, leaving 8 bases between them.

The chain couples TRBV5-8 to TRBJ2-1; 11 bases are shared with TRBD2. With 1 base clipped from V and 1 base from J, the junction kept 7 bases outside the gene matches. The CDR3 is 18 residues long. In germline, CDR1 is SGHTS, CDR2 YDEGEE. The DNA for the CDR3 is TGTGCCAGCAGCTTGCCTCCACTAGCGGGAGTTTCCTACAATGAGCAGTTCTTC. As protein: CASSLPPLAGVSYNEQFF.

The table lists this clone with a count of one. This rearrangement joins TRBV29-1 to TRBJ1-4; 9 positions match TRBD1. V was clipped by 7 bases and J by 8 bases; unmatched bases: 5. The germline V gene encodes CDR1 SQVTM and CDR2 ANQGSEA. The CDR3 is 12 amino acids. CDR3 amino acids: CSADRGHEKLFF. Written as DNA, the CDR3 is TGCAGCGCGGACAGGGGACACGAAAAACTGTTTTTT.

The V and J genes are TRBV28 and TRBJ1-4; D not certain. Germline CDR1 reads MDHEN; CDR2 reads SYDVKM. The CDR3 has 14 amino acids. Trimming stripped 5 bases from V and 8 bases from J, with 15 bases between. In nucleotides, the CDR3 is TGTGCCAGCAGTCAGCCCCGACCGGGAGAAAAACTGTTTTTT. Protein: CASSQPRPGEKLFF.

The chain couples TRBV18 to TRBJ2-7, with 11 nucleotides matching TRBD2. Germline loops: CDR1 KGHSH, CDR2 LQKENI. J gave up 5 bases and V 3 bases, and 9 bases lay outside the gene matches. This CDR3 contains 16 residues. The CDR3 sequence: CASSPQGLAALDEQYF. CDR3 nucleotide sequence: TGTGCCAGCTCACCCCAGGGACTAGCGGCCCTGGACGAGCAGTACTTC.

J is TRBJ2-1 and V is TRBV4-1; TRBD2 matches at 10 bases. The germline V gene has CDR1 MGHRA and CDR2 YSYEKL. The junction had 5 bases not matched to a gene; V was cut back by 2 bases and J by 13 bases. This CDR3 has 13 amino acids. The CDR3 is CASSQLAGVIQFF. CDR3 DNA sequence: TGCGCCAGCAGCCAACTAGCGGGAGTTATTCAGTTCTTC.

The rearrangement links TRBV25-1 to TRBJ2-1; no clear D. CDR1 is MGHDK, CDR2 SYGVNS, per germline. Trimming stripped 4 bases from V and 3 bases from J, with 4 bases between. The CDR3 is 12 residues long. CDR3 amino acids: CASSALYNEQFF. The CDR3 nucleotides read TGTGCCAGCAGTGCCCTCTACAATGAGCAGTTCTTC.

The J gene is TRBJ2-5, the V gene TRBV3-1 (or the pseudogene TRBV3-2); 7 bases line up with TRBD2. Germline V gives CDR1 LGHDT, CDR2 YNNKEL (reference sequence). The trim removed 4 bases at V and 4 bases at J, leaving 6 bases unmatched. The CDR3 length is 14 residues. This CDR3 reads CASSLGLVLETQYF. In nucleotides, the CDR3 is TGTGCCAGCAGCCTAGGACTAGTTTTAGAGACCCAGTACTTC.

The rearrangement joins TRBV7-9 to TRBJ2-7; unclear D gene. The CDR3 extends over 16 amino acids. Trimming pared 1 base from V and 2 bases from J, leaving 15 bases between. Germline CDR1 is SEHNR and CDR2 is FQNEAQ (reference sequence). The CDR3 protein is CASSLVTGRNPYEQYF. CDR3 bases: TGTGCCAGCAGCTTAGTTACTGGGCGAAACCCCTACGAGCAGTACTTC.

This chain connects TRBV10-3 to TRBJ1-1; D remains unclear. The CDR3 has 13 residues. CDR1 is ENHRY and CDR2 is SYGVKD in the germline V gene. Trimming left V 11 bases short and J 0 bases short, with 13 bases between. Here the CDR3 DNA reads TGTGCCGCCCGAGTTAAGATGAACACTGAAGCTTTCTTT. Protein: CAARVKMNTEAFF.

The chain uses TRBV28 and TRBJ2-1; 10 nucleotides match TRBD2. CDR3 length: 13 residues. Trimming took 7 bases from V and 4 from J; bases not matched to a gene: 1. In germline, CDR1 is MDHEN, CDR2 SYDVKM. CDR3 sequence: CASMGLAYNEQFF. The CDR3 DNA reads TGTGCCAGCATGGGACTAGCGTACAATGAGCAGTTCTTC.

The V and J genes are TRBV27 and TRBJ1-3, with 7 nucleotides matching TRBD1. The CDR3 is 16 residues long. The germline gives CDR1 MNHEY, CDR2 SMNVEV (reference sequence). The J segment lost 4 bases and the V segment lost 5 bases, leaving 11 bases of the junction unmatched. CDR3 region: CASSTLQGGYGNTIYF. The CDR3 DNA reads as TGTGCCAGCAGTACCCTCCAGGGGGGATACGGAAACACCATATATTTT.

The V call is TRBV9, the J call TRBJ2-1; D perhaps matches TRBD2 (6 bases). Trimming took 0 bases from V and 5 from J, leaving 6 bases between them. From germline, CDR1 is SGDLS and CDR2 YYNGEE. CDR3 size: 13 residues. CDR3 in DNA: TGTGCCAGCAGCGTAGCGGGAGACAATGAGCAGTTCTTC. It specifies CASSVAGDNEQFF.

The chain carries TRBV19 and TRBJ1-6, with 9 bases identical to TRBD1. V gave up 9 bases and J gave up 7 bases; unmatched junction bases: 4. The CDR3 runs to 13 residues. Germline CDR1 reads LNHDA; CDR2 reads SQIVND (reference sequence). CDR3 protein: CASEDRGNSPLHF. In DNA form, the CDR3 reads TGTGCCAGCGAGGACAGGGGCAATTCACCCCTCCACTTT.

The J gene is TRBJ2-1, the V gene TRBV9, with 7 bases aligning to TRBD1. This CDR3 spans 12 amino acids. V was clipped by 2 bases and J by 8 bases; unmatched bases: 1. Germline assignment: CDR1 SGDLS and CDR2 YYNGEE. Written as DNA, the CDR3 is TGTGCCAGCAGCGTCACAGGGGATGAGCAGTTCTTC. Amino acid sequence: CASSVTGDEQFF.

The V and J genes are TRBV28 and TRBJ2-7; the match to TRBD2 covers 8 bases. Per germline, CDR1 MDHEN and CDR2 SYDVKM. The V segment lost 5 bases and the J segment 5 bases; nucleotides outside the gene matches: 14. The CDR3 spans 16 residues. CDR3 sequence (DNA): TGTGCCAGCAGTGACACAGGGACTAGTAGGAAGGACGAGCAGTACTTC. Its protein product is CASSDTGTSRKDEQYF.